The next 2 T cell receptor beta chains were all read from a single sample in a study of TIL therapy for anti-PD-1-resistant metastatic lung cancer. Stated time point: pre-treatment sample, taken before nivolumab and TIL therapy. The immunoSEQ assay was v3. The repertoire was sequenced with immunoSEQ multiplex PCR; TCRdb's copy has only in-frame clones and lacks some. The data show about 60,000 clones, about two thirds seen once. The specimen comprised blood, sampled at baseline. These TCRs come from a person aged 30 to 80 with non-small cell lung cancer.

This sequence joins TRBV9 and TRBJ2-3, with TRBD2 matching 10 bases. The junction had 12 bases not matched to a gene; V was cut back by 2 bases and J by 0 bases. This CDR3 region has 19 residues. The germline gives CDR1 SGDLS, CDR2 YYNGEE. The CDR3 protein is CASSVSPRTSGTSTDTQYF. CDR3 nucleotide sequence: TGTGCCAGCAGCGTCAGCCCTAGGACTAGCGGAACTAGCACAGATACGCAGTATTTT.

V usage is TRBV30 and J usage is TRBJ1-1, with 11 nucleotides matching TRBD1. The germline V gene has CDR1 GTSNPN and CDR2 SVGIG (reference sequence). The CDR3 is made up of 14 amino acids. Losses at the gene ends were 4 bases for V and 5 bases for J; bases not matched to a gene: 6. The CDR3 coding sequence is TGTGCCTGGAAAGGGACAGGGGGAAAGACTGAAGCTTTCTTT. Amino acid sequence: CAWKGTGGKTEAFF.